The next 3 T cell receptor beta chains were all read from a single sample in a study of Ad26.COV2.S vaccination and SARS-CoV-2 variants. Treatment of the sample: around 19 received Ad26.COV2.S at low or high dose, single or two shots; five or six received placebo; per-sample allocation not given. Samples were taken on day 63 after the first vaccine or placebo injection. The table came from immunoSEQ multiplex PCR; TCRdb's copy has only in-frame clones and leaves some out. The table lists about 250,000 clones, approximately 88% of them singletons. Sequenced here: peripheral blood, sampled in a trial of Ad26.COV2.S vaccine versus placebo. These receptors came from a person between 18 and 60 years old who received the Ad26.COV2.S COVID-19 vaccine or a placebo.

The chain recombines TRBV19 with TRBJ2-1; 8 bases match TRBD2. The CDR3 is 18 residues long. V lost 2 bases to trimming and J lost 5 bases; unmatched junction nucleotides: 14. From germline, CDR1 is LNHDA and CDR2 SQIVND (reference sequence). The CDR3 reads CASSIKLAGEVGNNEQFF. The CDR3 DNA reads TGTGCCAGTAGTATAAAGCTAGCGGGTGAGGTAGGGAACAATGAGCAGTTCTTC.

The V and J genes are TRBV5-1 and TRBJ1-1, with 7 bases matching TRBD1. The CDR3 is 14 residues long. With 4 bases clipped from V and 1 base from J, the junction kept 4 bases outside the gene matches. CDR1 SGHRS and CDR2 YFSETQ come from the germline V gene. The CDR3 is CASSQTGSNTEAFF. The DNA for the CDR3 is TGCGCCAGCAGCCAGACAGGGTCGAACACTGAAGCTTTCTTT.

The chain is built from TRBV6-6 and TRBJ2-7, with D uncertain. The CDR3 covers 13 residues. Germline values: CDR1 MNHNY, CDR2 SVGAGI (reference sequence). V was pared by 1 base and J by 2 bases, with 6 bases between. CDR3 sequence (DNA): TGTGCCAGCAGTTACTATGACACCTACGAGCAGTACTTC. Protein sequence: CASSYYDTYEQYF.